A selection of T cell receptor beta chains follows, all from one sample in a study of T-cell memory formation after mild COVID-19. Each CDR3 protein is one row after TCRdb ran MiXCR on the 5' RACE reads. The table shows some 130,000 distinct CDR3 sequences, with approximately 15% occurring only once. Source material: PBMCs or a T cell subset sorted from them (not recorded which). The receptor set was obtained from a young man who had mild COVID-19 (a few samples of this study predate the infection). Cell type and time point are not known. The conserved cysteine and the conserved F or W are not part of the CDR3 here. Each record gives: V gene, J gene, clone size, CDR3 protein. Clone size is not always given. Where it is, it says once, few, many or a class for expanded clones.

v_call: TRBV6-5; j_call: TRBJ2-3; clone_size: .; cdr3_aa: ASSYGSGPGGDTQY
v_call: TRBV10-3; j_call: TRBJ2-3; clone_size: .; cdr3_aa: AIRRDPSDTQY
v_call: TRBV24-1; j_call: TRBJ2-5; clone_size: .; cdr3_aa: ATSDSGPLWETQY
v_call: TRBV10-3; j_call: TRBJ2-7; clone_size: few; cdr3_aa: ASIPGRQTYEQY
v_call: TRBV10-3; j_call: TRBJ2-5; clone_size: few; cdr3_aa: AISESSPASGSKETQY
v_call: TRBV9; j_call: TRBJ2-5; clone_size: few; cdr3_aa: ASSVAGQQETQY
v_call: TRBV19; j_call: TRBJ2-7; clone_size: few; cdr3_aa: ASSFELGLYEQY
v_call: TRBV5-4; j_call: TRBJ2-1; clone_size: few; cdr3_aa: ASSLENRRGGEQF
v_call: TRBV5-1; j_call: TRBJ2-3; clone_size: .; cdr3_aa: ASSLGTRAYY
v_call: TRBV6-6; j_call: TRBJ2-5; clone_size: many; cdr3_aa: ASSSGGQGERKTQY
v_call: TRBV29-1; j_call: TRBJ2-1; clone_size: few; cdr3_aa: SVGLWGPYNEQF
v_call: TRBV28; j_call: TRBJ2-1; clone_size: .; cdr3_aa: ASYRVLPNEQF
v_call: TRBV7-3; j_call: TRBJ2-3; clone_size: few; cdr3_aa: ASSLEAGPDTQY
v_call: TRBV11-3; j_call: TRBJ2-5; clone_size: .; cdr3_aa: ASSSAGVEETQY
v_call: TRBV5-1; j_call: TRBJ2-2; clone_size: many; cdr3_aa: ASSPETSGGLISTGELF
v_call: TRBV2; j_call: TRBJ2-2; clone_size: few; cdr3_aa: ASSQDSGELF
v_call: TRBV2; j_call: TRBJ2-1; clone_size: many; cdr3_aa: ASNPRLAGGDEQF
v_call: TRBV7-2; j_call: TRBJ2-1; clone_size: .; cdr3_aa: ASSFGTVYNEQF
v_call: TRBV12-3/TRBV12-4; j_call: TRBJ1-1; clone_size: many; cdr3_aa: ASSRTEKNTEAF
v_call: TRBV6-5; j_call: TRBJ1-1; clone_size: .; cdr3_aa: ASSLGGVNTEAF
v_call: TRBV5-5; j_call: TRBJ2-3; clone_size: many; cdr3_aa: ASSFPGGNEDTQY
v_call: TRBV6-4; j_call: TRBJ2-3; clone_size: many; cdr3_aa: ASSDGTGADTQY
v_call: TRBV5-1; j_call: TRBJ2-2; clone_size: .; cdr3_aa: ASSLFRDTGELF
v_call: TRBV10-3; j_call: TRBJ1-1; clone_size: .; cdr3_aa: ATGLDRVGTEAF
v_call: TRBV6-6; j_call: TRBJ1-5; clone_size: once; cdr3_aa: ASKGVEGLSPQH
v_call: TRBV4-3; j_call: TRBJ1-3; clone_size: few; cdr3_aa: ASSQDRGPGNTIY
v_call: TRBV29-1; j_call: TRBJ2-7; clone_size: many; cdr3_aa: SVGNGGHSYEQY
v_call: TRBV14; j_call: TRBJ1-1; clone_size: once; cdr3_aa: ASSQAVTGLFAF
v_call: TRBV4-3; j_call: TRBJ1-1; clone_size: few; cdr3_aa: ASRTTPPTYDRADAEAF
v_call: TRBV11-1; j_call: TRBJ2-6; clone_size: few; cdr3_aa: ASSAGQTGANVLT
v_call: TRBV4-3; j_call: TRBJ2-7; clone_size: few; cdr3_aa: ASSRDRAYEQY
v_call: TRBV5-1; j_call: TRBJ2-1; clone_size: .; cdr3_aa: ASSVSLNEQF
v_call: TRBV4-3; j_call: TRBJ1-5; clone_size: many; cdr3_aa: ASSQERGSNQPQH
v_call: TRBV7-3; j_call: TRBJ2-3; clone_size: few; cdr3_aa: ASRSTVPDTQY
v_call: TRBV7-2; j_call: TRBJ2-1; clone_size: .; cdr3_aa: ASSPRQRGGYNEQF
v_call: TRBV7-2; j_call: TRBJ2-3; clone_size: few; cdr3_aa: ASSLRLAGITDTQY
v_call: TRBV3-1; j_call: TRBJ1-1; clone_size: few; cdr3_aa: ASSQGGSDTEAF
v_call: TRBV7-2; j_call: TRBJ2-1; clone_size: many; cdr3_aa: ASTEQGSYNEQF
v_call: TRBV27; j_call: TRBJ2-3; clone_size: few; cdr3_aa: ASTQLAAGADTQY
v_call: TRBV7-2; j_call: TRBJ2-7; clone_size: few; cdr3_aa: ASSLMGRDTEQY
v_call: TRBV7-3; j_call: TRBJ2-3; clone_size: few; cdr3_aa: ASSLWASGGTSTDTQY
v_call: TRBV7-2; j_call: TRBJ2-3; clone_size: many; cdr3_aa: ASSPRAGGDTQY
v_call: TRBV5-1; j_call: TRBJ1-2; clone_size: once; cdr3_aa: ASSTGTAMSYGYT
v_call: TRBV15; j_call: TRBJ2-7; clone_size: .; cdr3_aa: ATSRGGTEIYEQY
v_call: TRBV11-1; j_call: TRBJ1-1; clone_size: few; cdr3_aa: ASSLDFVGAGTEAF
v_call: TRBV25-1; j_call: TRBJ1-6; clone_size: few; cdr3_aa: ASSDRGHYNSPLH
v_call: TRBV7-2; j_call: TRBJ2-5; clone_size: .; cdr3_aa: ASSSRTLETQY
v_call: TRBV5-1; j_call: TRBJ2-1; clone_size: many; cdr3_aa: ASSSLGGSSYNEQF
v_call: TRBV29-1; j_call: TRBJ2-5; clone_size: .; cdr3_aa: SVFRDRGTETQY
v_call: TRBV3-1; j_call: TRBJ2-2; clone_size: .; cdr3_aa: ASGSSPNTGELF
v_call: TRBV6-1; j_call: TRBJ1-5; clone_size: few; cdr3_aa: ASFRGRGQQPQH